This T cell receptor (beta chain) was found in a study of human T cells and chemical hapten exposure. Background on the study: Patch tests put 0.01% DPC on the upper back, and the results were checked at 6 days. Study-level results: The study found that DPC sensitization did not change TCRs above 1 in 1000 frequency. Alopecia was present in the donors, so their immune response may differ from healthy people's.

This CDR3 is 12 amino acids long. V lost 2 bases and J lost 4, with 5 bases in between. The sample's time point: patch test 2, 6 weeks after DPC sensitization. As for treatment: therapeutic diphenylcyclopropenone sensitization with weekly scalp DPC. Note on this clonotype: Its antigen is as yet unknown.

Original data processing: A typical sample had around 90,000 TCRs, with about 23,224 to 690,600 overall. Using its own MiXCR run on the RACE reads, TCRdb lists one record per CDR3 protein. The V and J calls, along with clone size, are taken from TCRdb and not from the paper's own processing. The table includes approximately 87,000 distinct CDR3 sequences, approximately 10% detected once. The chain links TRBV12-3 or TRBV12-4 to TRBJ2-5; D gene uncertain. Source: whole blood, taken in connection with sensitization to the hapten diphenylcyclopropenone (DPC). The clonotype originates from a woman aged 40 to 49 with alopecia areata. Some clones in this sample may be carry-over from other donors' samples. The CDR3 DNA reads TGTGCCAGCAGTTTAATTGGAGAGACCCAGTACTTC. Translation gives CASSLIGETQYF.